A single TCR beta chain is shown here with its context. These data are taken from a study of sequential checkpoint blockade in melanoma. The overall study: First-line arms were nivolumab then ipilimumab, or the reverse, randomized 1:1.

Treatment specified: randomized to nivolumab then ipilimumab (arm A) or the reverse (arm B). There are 12 residues in the CDR3. Germline values: CDR1 LNHDA, CDR2 SQIVND (reference sequence). The V and J ends lost 4 bases and 5 bases respectively, with 7 bases between them. Clones were read by immunoSEQ multiplex PCR, and TCRdb kept only the in-frame ones, dropping some. The profile covers 9,900 or so clones, with roughly 28% appearing a single time and roughly 24% taken by the ten largest. The chain employs TRBV19 and TRBJ2-3, with D tentatively TRBD1 (5 bases). This TCR was recovered from a human donor with melanoma. Sequences were derived from tumor tissue (inferred from file names), sampled from a patient given nivolumab and ipilimumab in sequence. This chain's CDR3 is CASSKTVDTQYF. CDR3 nucleotide sequence: TGTGCCAGTAGTAAGACAGTAGATACGCAGTATTTT.